Described below is a single TCR beta chain sequence and its context. Its binding antigen is unknown. Base qualities are not recorded, but no much larger clone differs from it by a single base. This entry is derived from a study of blood T cell repertoires in COVID-19 (dated by TCRdb to 2019 to 2021). Regarding the complete study: The collaborator samples originated in the United States, Italy and Spain and spanned the acute and convalescent phases of COVID-19. Where available, HLA class I and class II types were obtained from metadata supplied by the sample provider rather than from assay-based typing. The prospective study material was composed of cDNA or gDNA derived from T cells, B-cell-depleted T cells, or PBMCs. A freely available public database, intended as a resource for researchers studying the immune response to SARS-CoV-2, is where the repertoires were released. Samples came from the ongoing ImmuneRACE study (first 160 participants) plus 1,254 subjects from 6 global collaborators. Sample metadata almost always included a de-identified subject ID, COVID-19 status, age in years and sex. Deeply sampled blood TCRbeta repertoires from subjects exposed to, actively infected with, or recovered from COVID-19 were included in the dataset.

As encoded in the germline V gene (reference sequence), CDR1 is LGHDT while CDR2 is YNNKEL. Taken from cysteine to phenylalanine, the CDR3 has 15 residues. The kept DNA is CDR3 alone, 45 bases in frame from the first base. V ends up 5 bases short and J 5 bases short, with an unmatched junction base count of 7. Summary of the overall study and its limitations: How much clinical and demographic metadata was included differed by source and by participant, and the metadata was provided uncurated.

TCRbeta CDR3 regions were amplified from genomic DNA using the immunoSEQ Assay, a bias-controlled multiplex PCR. Regarding the original processing steps: Nucleated cell counts per sample were estimated from amplification of reference gene primers within the assay. To quantify the absolute abundance of each unique TCRbeta CDR3 rearrangement, sequence reads were collapsed and filtered. Productive Simpson clonality was computed per sample as the square root of Simpson's diversity index over productive rearrangements. As stored in TCRdb, this immuneACCESS dataset retains in-frame rearrangements with V and J assigned. A fraction of the clones does not appear; measured against another copy, unresolved V genes explain less than half of the discrepancy, and the remainder lacks a known reason. V, J and clone size derive from that table, while D and trimming were established from the DNA sequence. Counted in this sample were 110,000 to 150,000 clones; 84% of them appeared once. 1.5% to 2% of the sample lies in the top ten.

Participants in the prospective study were enrolled through a virtual design, were aged roughly 18 to 100 years, and lived in roughly 26 United States geographic areas. In the prospective study, cohorts were assigned on the basis of participant-reported clinical history obtained from a screening survey and a study questionnaire. Exposed participants had been in contact, within 2 weeks of entering the study, with a person who had a PCR-confirmed or clinician-diagnosed case of COVID-19. Mobile phlebotomists in the prospective study collected whole blood, serum and a nasopharyngeal or oropharyngeal swab from every participant. Additional blood draws and questionnaires over an approximately 2-month period could optionally be provided by prospective study participants. Before DNA extraction, blood samples from the prospective study were shipped at room temperature or frozen.

This clonotype was sampled from a woman under 30 who had been exposed to COVID-19. Recombination linked TRBV3-1 (or the pseudogene TRBV3-2) to TRBJ1-3; a stretch of 9 junction bases matches TRBD1. Sequenced: PBMCs or T cells enriched from blood (not recorded which). The CDR3 corresponds to CASSYRGLGRNTIYF. Here is the DNA: TGTGCCAGCAGCTACAGGGGGCTCGGGAGAAACACCATATATTTT.